One sample yielded the 21 T cell receptor beta chains listed below, sequenced in a study of CD4 T cells in relation to SARS-CoV-2 and coronaviruses. Generated by immunoSEQ multiplex PCR, the TCRdb table keeps only in-frame clones and is missing some. The sample holds some 35,000 clones; approximately 88% are singletons and the top ten take more than 7%. The sample comprised memory CD4+ T cells from PBMCs. These receptors came from an adult with COVID-19.

The chain joins TRBV5-6 to TRBJ1-1; 10 bases line up with TRBD1. Germline CDR1 reads SGHDT; CDR2 reads YYEEEE. Trimming at V came to 2 bases and at J to 5 bases, leaving 9 bases not matched to a gene. CDR3 size: 16 residues. Here the CDR3 DNA reads TGTGCCAGCAGCTTCTCCATGACAGGGGGCGCGACTGAAGCTTTCTTT. Its translation: CASSFSMTGGATEAFF.

The chain has TRBV19 and TRBJ2-1, with 15 bases lining up with TRBD2. Losses at the gene ends were 7 bases for V and 2 bases for J; bases not matched to a gene: 3. Per the germline V gene, CDR1 is LNHDA and CDR2 is SQIVND (reference sequence). This CDR3 is built from 16 residues. CDR3 loop: CASTGLAGGAYNEQFF. The CDR3 DNA reads as TGTGCCAGTACCGGACTAGCGGGGGGGGCCTACAATGAGCAGTTCTTC.

The rearrangement links TRBV5-4 to TRBJ2-5, with no clear D. CDR1 and CDR2 from the germline V gene are SGHNT and YYREEE (reference sequence). This CDR3 is built from 12 residues. Trimming took off 4 bases at V and 4 bases at J, with 8 bases between the two ends. The CDR3 DNA reads TGTGCCAGCAGCCAGAACCTAGAGACCCAGTACTTC. Its translation: CASSQNLETQYF. The full variable domain, its missing parts supplied by reference TRBV5-4 and TRBJ2-5, is ETGVTQSPTHLIKTRGQQVTLRCSSQSGHNTVSWYQQALGQGPQFIFQYYREEENGRGNFPPRFSGLQFPNYSSELNVNALELDDSALYLCASSQNLETQYFGPGTRLLVL.

This chain uses TRBV6-5 with TRBJ1-5; a possible D gene is TRBD1 (6 bases). The CDR3 length is 15 residues. V was cut by 6 bases and J by 0 bases, with 12 bases left in between. Per germline, CDR1 MNHEY and CDR2 SVGAGI. In DNA form, the CDR3 reads TGTGCCAGCAGACGCGGACAGAATAGCAATCAGCCCCAGCATTTT. Amino acid sequence: CASRRGQNSNQPQHF.

The rearrangement joins TRBV3-1 (or the pseudogene TRBV3-2) to TRBJ1-2; TRBD1 agrees at 11 bases. CDR1 LGHDT and CDR2 YNNKEL come from the germline V gene (reference sequence). Germline trimming cut 1 base from V and 1 base from J; bases unmatched to any gene: 8. This CDR3 has 18 residues. CDR3 sequence: CASSQGRGQGVFNYGYTF. The DNA for the CDR3 is TGTGCCAGCAGCCAAGGGCGGGGACAGGGGGTGTTTAACTATGGCTACACCTTC.

Note on this clone: Other nucleotide sequences from this sample produce the same CDR3. The chain employs TRBV10-3 and TRBJ2-7; no clear D gene. The length of the CDR3 is 13 residues. Trimming pared 8 bases from V and 3 bases from J, leaving 14 bases between. Germline loops: CDR1 ENHRY, CDR2 SYGVKD. The CDR3 DNA sequence: TGTGCCATCTCGCCTGGGCTCGGCTACGAGCAGTACTTC. This sequence encodes CAISPGLGYEQYF.

The chain carries TRBV27 and TRBJ2-7; D not certain. CDR1 and CDR2 (germline): MNHEY, SMNVEV (reference sequence). Between the trimmed V and J ends, which lost 1 base and 2 bases, there was a span of 12 bases. The CDR3 is 15 residues long. In nucleotides, the CDR3 is TGTGCCAGCAGTTTATTCCTGGGAACCCCCTACGAGCAGTACTTC. This translates into CASSLFLGTPYEQYF.

The V call is TRBV10-3, the J call TRBJ1-6, with D maybe TRBD1 (5 bases). V was pared by 6 bases and J by 5 bases, with 11 bases between. Germline CDR1 and CDR2: ENHRY and SYGVKD. The CDR3 extends over 14 amino acids. CDR3 nucleotide sequence: TGTGCCATCAGACAGGACGCCCATAATTCACCCCTCCACTTT. Translated: CAIRQDAHNSPLHF.

The gene calls are TRBV13 and TRBJ1-2; TRBD1 matches at 7 bases. Trimming at V came to 5 bases and at J to 4 bases, leaving 7 bases not matched to a gene. The V gene's germline CDR1 is PRHDT and CDR2 FYEKMQ (reference sequence). The CDR3 consists of 14 residues. The chain's CDR3 is CASSLRQGFYGYTF. CDR3 nucleotide sequence: TGTGCCAGCAGCCTCAGACAGGGATTCTATGGCTACACCTTC.

V gene TRBV2 combines with J gene TRBJ2-3; unclear D gene. The V gene's germline CDR1 is SNHLY and CDR2 FYNNEI. The V end was cut by 8 bases, the J end by 0 bases, with 15 bases between. The CDR3 sequence is 15 residues long. CDR3 in amino acids: CASCYYSPSTDTQYF. The DNA for the CDR3 is TGTGCCAGCTGTTACTACAGTCCCAGCACAGATACGCAGTATTTT.

In nucleotides, the CDR3 is TGCGCCAGCAGCTTACAGGGGGCGGGCACCGGGGAGCTGTTTTTT. Its protein product is CASSLQGAGTGELFF. The rearrangement joins TRBV5-1 to TRBJ2-2, with TRBD1 identical over 9 bases. With V trimmed by 2 bases and J by 4 bases, 3 bases remained unmatched. The CDR3 is 15 amino acids. CDR1 and CDR2 (germline): SGHRS, YFSETQ. Complete variable domain (other parts from reference TRBV5-1 and TRBJ2-2): KAGVTQTPRYLIKTRGQQVTLSCSPISGHRSVSWYQQTPGQGLQFLFEYFSETQRNKGNFPGRFSGRQFSNSRSEMNVSTLELGDSALYLCASSLQGAGTGELFFGEGSRLTVL.

This clone is a singleton in its sample. The genes are TRBV9 and TRBJ2-1; D remains unclear. This CDR3 has 15 residues. V was trimmed by 1 base and J by 3 bases, leaving 11 bases between them. Germline CDR1 reads SGDLS; CDR2 reads YYNGEE. DNA of the CDR3: TGTGCCAGCAGCGTAAACGTCTATAGCTACAATGAGCAGTTCTTC. Amino acids: CASSVNVYSYNEQFF.

The chain is built from TRBV2 and TRBJ1-1; D unclear. Germline CDR1 reads SNHLY; CDR2 reads FYNNEI. V lost 5 bases, J lost 1 base, and 8 bases lay in between. The CDR3 is made up of 13 amino acids. The chain's CDR3 is CASSSTPNTEAFF. The CDR3 coding sequence is TGTGCCAGCAGTTCCACACCGAACACTGAAGCTTTCTTT.

V usage is TRBV3-1 (or the pseudogene TRBV3-2) and J usage is TRBJ2-5; D gene ambiguous. CDR1 LGHDT and CDR2 YNNKEL come from the germline V gene (reference sequence). The CDR3 has 13 amino acids. V lost 1 base and J 3 bases, leaving 6 bases between the germline ends. In DNA form, the CDR3 reads TGTGCCAGCAGCCAAGGTTTCGAAGAGACCCAGTACTTC. Protein product: CASSQGFEETQYF.

The J gene is TRBJ1-1, the V gene TRBV27, with D maybe TRBD1 (6 bases). The germline V and J ends were trimmed by 5 bases and 1 base, with 20 bases remaining between them. The CDR3 is made up of 17 amino acids. The germline gives CDR1 MNHEY, CDR2 SMNVEV (reference sequence). CDR3 sequence reads: CASSRGLAGQGNTEAFF. The CDR3 DNA reads TGTGCCAGCAGTAGGGGGTTGGCAGGCCAAGGGAACACTGAAGCTTTCTTT.

The CDR3 DNA reads as TGTGCCAGCAGTCCCAGTGTGGGGGGGCAAGAGACCCAGTACTTC. It encodes CASSPSVGGQETQYF. The chain joins TRBV6-2 or TRBV6-3 to TRBJ2-5; 7 positions agree with TRBD2. Germline loops: CDR1 MNHEY, CDR2 SVGEGT. V was clipped by 5 bases and J by 2 bases; unmatched bases: 8. CDR3 length: 15 amino acids.

The rearrangement uses TRBV5-5 and TRBJ1-1; D is undetermined. V was pared by 5 bases and J by 5 bases, with 13 bases between. Per germline, CDR1 SGHKS and CDR2 YYEKEE (reference sequence). The CDR3 has 13 residues. CDR3 protein: CASRAEERTEAFF. The CDR3 DNA reads as TGTGCCAGCAGGGCAGAAGAGAGGACTGAAGCTTTCTTT.

This clone was detected once. V and J are TRBV9 and TRBJ2-2; 7 bases fit TRBD1. With V trimmed by 2 bases and J by 3 bases, 1 base remained unmatched. This CDR3 comprises 14 residues. From germline, CDR1 is SGDLS and CDR2 YYNGEE. In DNA, the CDR3 is TGTGCCAGCAGCGTTACAGGGGACACCGGGGAGCTGTTTTTT. This gives the protein CASSVTGDTGELFF.

This chain connects TRBV6-1 to TRBJ1-1; a possible D gene is TRBD1 (5 bases). CDR3 length equals 15 residues. CDR1 and CDR2 from the germline V gene are MNHNS and SASEGT. Trimming shortened V by 3 bases and J by 11 bases, and 22 bases separated the two germline ends. The CDR3 DNA sequence: TGTGCCAGCAGTGAGAACACGGGACGGCTACTGAGCGCTTTCTTT. Translation: CASSENTGRLLSAFF.

The V and J genes are TRBV12-3 or TRBV12-4 and TRBJ1-4, with D hard to call. CDR3 length: 13 amino acids. Trimming cost V 2 bases and J 7 bases, with 8 bases left between them. CDR3 loop: CASSLTSGEKLFF. In DNA form, the CDR3 reads TGTGCCAGCAGTTTAACTTCGGGTGAAAAACTGTTTTTT.

This rearrangement joins TRBV24-1 to TRBJ2-1; D unresolved. The V gene lost 2 bases and the J gene lost 0 bases, with 7 bases spanning the gap. The CDR3 has 15 residues. The germline V gene encodes CDR1 KGHDR and CDR2 SFDVKD. In DNA form, the CDR3 reads TGTGCCACCAGTGATTCCGGACCCTCCTACAATGAGCAGTTCTTC. Translated, it gives CATSDSGPSYNEQFF.